The 12 T cell receptor beta chains listed next were all sequenced from one sample in a study of CD8 T cells in ankylosing spondylitis. TCRdb independently ran MiXCR on the 5' RACE reads; one entry per CDR3 protein. The sample yields roughly 180,000 distinct CDR3 sequences, approximately 12% seen once. Sequencing used blood, either unsorted or a sorted T cell fraction (not recorded which). The receptor set was obtained from a female donor with ankylosing spondylitis or in good health (not recorded which).

This clonotype was found a few times. The chain recombines TRBV27 with TRBJ1-6; maybe TRBD1 (5 bases). This CDR3 region has 13 residues. Germline values: CDR1 MNHEY, CDR2 SMNVEV (reference sequence). Trimming pared 3 bases from V and 9 bases from J, leaving 9 bases between. For the CDR3, the DNA is TGTGCCAGCAGTTTCGGGCAGGGTTCACCCCTCCACTTT. Encoded protein: CASSFGQGSPLHF.

The sample holds many counts of this clonotype. CDR3 residues: CASSEYTDTQYF. The CDR3 bases are TGTGCCAGCAGCGAATACACAGATACGCAGTATTTT. V is TRBV7-2 and J is TRBJ2-3; D is unclear. This CDR3 is 12 amino acids long. Germline CDR1 is SGHTA and CDR2 is FQGNSA. The V gene lost 5 bases and the J gene lost 2 bases, with 5 bases spanning the gap.

This clonotype was picked up many times. This chain links TRBV7-2 with TRBJ2-5; D ambiguous. The CDR3 sequence is 12 residues long. Germline CDR1 and CDR2: SGHTA and FQGNSA. The V gene lost 5 bases and the J gene lost 2 bases, with 6 bases spanning the gap. The CDR3 DNA sequence: TGTGCCAGCAGCAAGAATCAAGAGACCCAGTACTTC. Its protein product is CASSKNQETQYF.

This clonotype has a count of ten or more. The chain joins TRBV30 to TRBJ2-7; D is unclear. This CDR3 comprises 10 residues. Trimming pared 3 bases from V and 5 bases from J, leaving 5 bases between. Germline V gene sequence: CDR1 GTSNPN, CDR2 SVGIG (reference sequence). The CDR3 DNA reads as TGTGCCTGGAGGGGCCACGAGCAGTACTTC. It codes for CAWRGHEQYF.

As regards this clonotype: Its ends do not fully match the called genes, so a read error is possible. The chain combines TRBV12-3 or TRBV12-4 with TRBJ2-4; D perhaps matches TRBD2 (7 bases). The CDR3 is 14 residues long. For the CDR3, the DNA is TGTGCCAGCAGCCTAGGGGGGGCCAAAAACATTCAGTGCTTC. It encodes CASSLGGAKNIQCF.

This clonotype has a count of ten or more. The gene calls are TRBV11-3 and TRBJ2-3; 7 bases match TRBD2. Germline lookup yields CDR1 SGHNT and CDR2 YENEEA. The CDR3 is 15 amino acids. J gave up 4 bases and V 0 bases, and 4 bases lay outside the gene matches. The CDR3 loop is CASSLEGGNADTQYF. The CDR3 DNA follows: TGTGCCAGCAGCTTAGAGGGAGGGAATGCAGATACGCAGTATTTT.

This clonotype was observed at least ten times. The chain is built from TRBV15 and TRBJ2-5; the D call may be TRBD1 or TRBD2 (5 bases each). Germline CDR1 is LNHNV and CDR2 is YYDKDF (reference sequence). The CDR3 runs 16 residues. Between the trimmed V and J ends, which lost 5 bases and 2 bases, there was a span of 18 bases. CDR3 coding DNA: TGTGCCACCAGCTTCGGGGCCGCACACTATCAAGAGACCCAGTACTTC. This encodes CATSFGAAHYQETQYF.

V is TRBV7-4 and J is TRBJ2-7; 9 positions agree with TRBD1. J was trimmed by 2 bases and V by 1 base; bases with no gene match: 6. The CDR3 runs to 16 residues. Germline V gives CDR1 SGHVT, CDR2 SQSDAQ. The CDR3 loop is CASSLGVYRGPYEQYF. The CDR3 nucleotides read TGTGCCAGCAGCTTAGGTGTGTACAGGGGGCCCTACGAGCAGTACTTC.

In its sample, this clonotype was seen many times. This chain uses TRBV7-9 with TRBJ2-7; no firm D call. Germline assignment: CDR1 SEHNR and CDR2 FQNEAQ (reference sequence). V lost 5 bases and J 0 bases, leaving 5 bases between the germline ends. This CDR3 region has 12 residues. CDR3 sequence (DNA): TGTGCCAGCAGCCCTCTCTCCTACGAGCAGTACTTC. This translates into CASSPLSYEQYF.

This clonotype has ten or more counts. The chain links TRBV2 to TRBJ2-1; TRBD2 matches 9 bases. The CDR3 totals 16 residues. Germline CDR1 reads SNHLY; CDR2 reads FYNNEI. V dropped 4 bases and J dropped 4; count of bases not matched to a gene: 8. CDR3 in DNA: TGTGCCAGCAGTGGGGGGAGAGCGGGAGGTTACAATGAGCAGTTCTTC. It yields the protein CASSGGRAGGYNEQFF.

This clonotype was recorded at least ten times. V and J are TRBV6-1 and TRBJ2-1; D uncertain. Germline CDR1 and CDR2: MNHNS and SASEGT. Deletions cut 4 bases from V and 0 bases from J, with 16 bases between. This CDR3 is built from 17 residues. The CDR3 region is CASSAPGAVSSYNEQFF. The CDR3 nucleotides are TGTGCCAGCAGTGCCCCGGGCGCTGTGAGCTCCTACAATGAGCAGTTCTTC.

The chain carries TRBV12-3 or TRBV12-4 and TRBJ2-2; 10 bases fit TRBD1. Trimming removed 5 bases from V and 1 base from J; junction bases left unmatched: 7. The CDR3 length is 17 residues. This CDR3 is CASSRRTGGENTGELFF. In DNA form, the CDR3 reads TGTGCCAGCAGTCGTCGGACAGGGGGAGAGAACACCGGGGAGCTGTTTTTT.